This T cell receptor beta chain was sequenced in a study of cytomegalovirus exposure and HLA in healthy donors. The study ran its PCR with 60 Vbeta and 13 Jbeta primers. The assay was immunoSEQ multiplex PCR, and TCRdb's table has in-frame clones only and misses some. The sample has roughly 140,000 clones, approximately 84% seen once; the top ten hold roughly 2.4%. The TCR sequence derives from a woman between 18 and 29 years old in good health and CMV-seronegative. The sample consisted of PBMCs.

The CDR3 DNA sequence: TGTGCCAGCAGCTTAGAATCAGGGTTGGTCTACGAGCAGTACTTC. This encodes CASSLESGLVYEQYF. The chain recombines TRBV7-2 with TRBJ2-5; weak D call: TRBD1 (5 bases). The J call could be wrong; TRBJ2-7 is a better fit for the DNA end. The CDR3 runs 15 residues. The germline CDR1 and CDR2 sequences are SGHTA and FQGNSA.